This T cell receptor (beta chain) is from a study of cytomegalovirus exposure and HLA in healthy donors. Looking at the study overall: Both the 120 or so validation repertoires and the approximately 620 first-cohort repertoires used the same platform, as reported by a later analysis.

Germline CDR1 reads SGHTA; CDR2 reads FQGNSA. V lost 6 bases to trimming and J lost 0 bases, with 14 bases between them. The CDR3 totals 15 residues. Details on this clone: Its antigen remains unidentified.

The donors were members of the validation cohort, which comprised 120 subjects and was separate from the first cohort of fewer than 700 subjects. Study conclusions and caveats: Some TCR beta chains (more than 150 of them) were listed as cytomegalovirus-associated. Confirmation in vitro established that three CMV-associated chains were specific for CMV antigens.

The method was immunoSEQ multiplex PCR; TCRdb's version includes in-frame clones alone and lacks a portion of them. Among 100,000 to 120,000 clones listed, 90% to 97% were seen once. This TCR was sampled from a woman aged 18-29 years in good health and CMV-seronegative. The sequencing input was PBMCs. The chain uses TRBV7-2 and TRBJ1-1, with D maybe TRBD1 (5 bases). CDR3 coding DNA: TGTGCCAGCAGATCGAAGGGGAACATGAACACTGAAGCTTTCTTT. Encoded protein: CASRSKGNMNTEAFF.